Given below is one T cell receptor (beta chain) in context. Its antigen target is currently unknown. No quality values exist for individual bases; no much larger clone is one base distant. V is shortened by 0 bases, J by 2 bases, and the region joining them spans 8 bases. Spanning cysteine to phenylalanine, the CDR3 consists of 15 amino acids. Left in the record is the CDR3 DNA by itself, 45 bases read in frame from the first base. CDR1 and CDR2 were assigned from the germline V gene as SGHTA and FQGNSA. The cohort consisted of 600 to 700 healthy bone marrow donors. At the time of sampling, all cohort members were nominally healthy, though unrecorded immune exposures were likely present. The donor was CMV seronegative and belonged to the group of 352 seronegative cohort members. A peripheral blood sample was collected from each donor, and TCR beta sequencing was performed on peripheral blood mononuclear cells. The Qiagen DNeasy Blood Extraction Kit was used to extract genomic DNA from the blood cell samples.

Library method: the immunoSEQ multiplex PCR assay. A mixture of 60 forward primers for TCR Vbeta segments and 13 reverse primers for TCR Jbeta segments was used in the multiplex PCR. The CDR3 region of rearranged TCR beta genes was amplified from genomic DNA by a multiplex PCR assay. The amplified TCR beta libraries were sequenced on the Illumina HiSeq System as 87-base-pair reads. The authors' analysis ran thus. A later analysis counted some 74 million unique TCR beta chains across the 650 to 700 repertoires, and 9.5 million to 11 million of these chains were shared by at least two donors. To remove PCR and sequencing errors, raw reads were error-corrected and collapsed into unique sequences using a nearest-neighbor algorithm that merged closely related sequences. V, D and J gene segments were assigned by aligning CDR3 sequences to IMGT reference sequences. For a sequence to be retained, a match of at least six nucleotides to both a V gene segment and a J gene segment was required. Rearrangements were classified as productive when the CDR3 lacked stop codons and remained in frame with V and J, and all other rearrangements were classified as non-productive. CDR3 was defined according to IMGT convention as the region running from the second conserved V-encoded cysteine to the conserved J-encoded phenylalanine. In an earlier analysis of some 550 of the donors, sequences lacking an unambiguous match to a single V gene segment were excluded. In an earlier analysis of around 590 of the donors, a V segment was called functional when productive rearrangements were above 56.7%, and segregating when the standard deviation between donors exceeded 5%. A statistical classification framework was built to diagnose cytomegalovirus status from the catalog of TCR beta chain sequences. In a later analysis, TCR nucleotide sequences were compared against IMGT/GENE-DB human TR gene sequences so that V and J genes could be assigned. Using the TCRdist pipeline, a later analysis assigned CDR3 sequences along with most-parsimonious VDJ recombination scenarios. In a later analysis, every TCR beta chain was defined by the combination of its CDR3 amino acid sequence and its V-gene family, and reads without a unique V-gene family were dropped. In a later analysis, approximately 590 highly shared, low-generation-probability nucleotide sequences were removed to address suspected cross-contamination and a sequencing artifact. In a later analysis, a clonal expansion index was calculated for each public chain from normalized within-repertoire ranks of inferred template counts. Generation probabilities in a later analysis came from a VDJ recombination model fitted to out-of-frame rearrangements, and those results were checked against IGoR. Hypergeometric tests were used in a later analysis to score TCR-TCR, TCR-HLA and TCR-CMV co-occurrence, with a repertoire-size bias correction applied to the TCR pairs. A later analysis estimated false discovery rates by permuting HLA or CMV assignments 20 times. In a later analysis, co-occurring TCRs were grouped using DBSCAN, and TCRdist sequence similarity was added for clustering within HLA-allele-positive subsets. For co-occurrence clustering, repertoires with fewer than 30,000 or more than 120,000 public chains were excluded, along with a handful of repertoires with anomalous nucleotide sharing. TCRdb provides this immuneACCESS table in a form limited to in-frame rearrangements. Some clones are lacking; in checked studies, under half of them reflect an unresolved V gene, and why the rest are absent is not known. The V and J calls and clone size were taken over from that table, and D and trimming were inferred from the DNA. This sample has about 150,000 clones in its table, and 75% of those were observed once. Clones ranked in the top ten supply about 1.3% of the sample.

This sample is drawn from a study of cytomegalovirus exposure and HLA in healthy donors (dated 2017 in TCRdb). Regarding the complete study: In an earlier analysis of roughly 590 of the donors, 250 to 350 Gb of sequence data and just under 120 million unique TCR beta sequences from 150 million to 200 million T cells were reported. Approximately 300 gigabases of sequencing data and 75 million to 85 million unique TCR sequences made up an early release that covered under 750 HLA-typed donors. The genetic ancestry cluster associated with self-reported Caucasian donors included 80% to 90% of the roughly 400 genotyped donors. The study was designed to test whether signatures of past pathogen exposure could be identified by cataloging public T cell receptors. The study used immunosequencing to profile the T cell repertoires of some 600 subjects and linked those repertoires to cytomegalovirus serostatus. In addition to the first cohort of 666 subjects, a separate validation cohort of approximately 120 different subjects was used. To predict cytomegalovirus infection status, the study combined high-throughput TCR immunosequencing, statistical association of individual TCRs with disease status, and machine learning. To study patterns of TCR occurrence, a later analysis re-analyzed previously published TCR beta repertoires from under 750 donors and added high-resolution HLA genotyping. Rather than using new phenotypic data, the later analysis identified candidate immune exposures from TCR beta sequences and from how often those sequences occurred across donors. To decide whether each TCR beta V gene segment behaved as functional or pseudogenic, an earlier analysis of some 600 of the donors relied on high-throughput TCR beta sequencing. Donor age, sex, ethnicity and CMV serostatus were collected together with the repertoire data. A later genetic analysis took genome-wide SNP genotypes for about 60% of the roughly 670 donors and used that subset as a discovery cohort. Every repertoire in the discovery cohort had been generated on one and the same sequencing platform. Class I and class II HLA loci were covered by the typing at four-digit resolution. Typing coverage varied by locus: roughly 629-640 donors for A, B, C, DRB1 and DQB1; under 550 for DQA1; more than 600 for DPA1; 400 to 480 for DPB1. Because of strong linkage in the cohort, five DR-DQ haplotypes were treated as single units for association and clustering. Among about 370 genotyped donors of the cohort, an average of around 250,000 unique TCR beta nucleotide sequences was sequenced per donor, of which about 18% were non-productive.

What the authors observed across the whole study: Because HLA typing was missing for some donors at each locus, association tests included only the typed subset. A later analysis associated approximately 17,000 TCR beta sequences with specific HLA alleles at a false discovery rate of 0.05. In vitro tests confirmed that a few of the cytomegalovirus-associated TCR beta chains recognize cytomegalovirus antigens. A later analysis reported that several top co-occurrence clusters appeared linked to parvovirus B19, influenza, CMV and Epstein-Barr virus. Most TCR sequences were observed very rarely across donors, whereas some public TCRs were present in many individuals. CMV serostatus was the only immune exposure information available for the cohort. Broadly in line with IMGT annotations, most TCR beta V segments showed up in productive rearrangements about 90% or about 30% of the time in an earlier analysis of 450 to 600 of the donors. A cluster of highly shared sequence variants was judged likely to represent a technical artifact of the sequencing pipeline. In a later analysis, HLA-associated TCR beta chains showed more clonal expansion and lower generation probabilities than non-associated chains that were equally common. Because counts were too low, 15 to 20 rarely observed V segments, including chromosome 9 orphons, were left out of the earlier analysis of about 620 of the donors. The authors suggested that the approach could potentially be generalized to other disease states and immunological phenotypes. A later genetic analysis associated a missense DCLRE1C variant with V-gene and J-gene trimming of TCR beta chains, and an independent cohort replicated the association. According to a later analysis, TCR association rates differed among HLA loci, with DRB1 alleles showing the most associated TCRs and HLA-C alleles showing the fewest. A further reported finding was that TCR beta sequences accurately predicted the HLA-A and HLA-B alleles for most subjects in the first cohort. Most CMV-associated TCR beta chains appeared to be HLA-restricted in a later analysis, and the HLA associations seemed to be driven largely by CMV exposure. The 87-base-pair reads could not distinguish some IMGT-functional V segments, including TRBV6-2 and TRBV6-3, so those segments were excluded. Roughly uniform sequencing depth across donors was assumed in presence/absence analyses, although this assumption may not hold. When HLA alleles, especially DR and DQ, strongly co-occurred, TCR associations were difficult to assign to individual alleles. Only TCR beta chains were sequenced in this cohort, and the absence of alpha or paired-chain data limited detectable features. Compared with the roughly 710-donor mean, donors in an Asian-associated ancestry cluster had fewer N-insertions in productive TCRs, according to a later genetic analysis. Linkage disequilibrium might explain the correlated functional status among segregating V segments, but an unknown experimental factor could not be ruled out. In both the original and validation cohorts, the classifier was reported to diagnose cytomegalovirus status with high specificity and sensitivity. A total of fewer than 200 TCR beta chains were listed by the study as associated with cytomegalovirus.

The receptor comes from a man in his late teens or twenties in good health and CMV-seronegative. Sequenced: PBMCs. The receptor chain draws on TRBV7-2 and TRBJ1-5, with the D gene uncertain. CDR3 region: CASSLAHLGNQPQHF. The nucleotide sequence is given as TGTGCCAGCAGCTTAGCGCACTTGGGCAATCAGCCCCAGCATTTT.